Below, 6 T cell receptor beta chains from the same sample are listed, as sequenced in a study of blood T cells in healthy people across ages. Primed by a sample-barcoded 5' primer and a J-beta primer mix, a second PCR proceeded for about 6 to 11 cycles. TCRdb used MiXCR to reprocess the 5' RACE reads, holding one entry per CDR3 protein. The table lists under 2 million distinct CDR3 sequences, roughly 32% of them singletons. What was sequenced was blood. These receptors were collected from a woman younger than 45 in good health.

This rearrangement joins TRBV2 to TRBJ2-1, with TRBD2 identical over 8 bases. Per germline, CDR1 SNHLY and CDR2 FYNNEI. The CDR3 is 15 amino acids. The V gene end was trimmed by 8 bases and the J gene end by 0 bases; junction bases not matched to a gene: 6. In DNA form, the CDR3 reads TGTGCCAGCGCCCAGCGGGAGAGCTCCTACAATGAGCAGTTCTTC. This translates into CASAQRESSYNEQFF.

The chain uses TRBV7-2 and TRBJ2-5; D may be TRBD1 or TRBD2 (5 bases each). Per the germline V gene, CDR1 is SGHTA and CDR2 is FQGNSA. There are 15 residues in the CDR3. Trimming cost V 5 bases and J 5 bases, with 18 bases left between them. CDR3 residues: CASSQGRAGLETQYF. The CDR3 DNA reads as TGTGCCAGCAGCCAGGGCAGGGCGGGTTTGGAGACCCAGTACTTC. Filled out from reference TRBV7-2 and TRBJ2-5, the complete variable domain reads GAGVSQSPSNKVTEKGKDVELRCDPISGHTALYWYRQSLGQGLEFLIYFQGNSAPDKSGLPSDRFSAERTGGSVSTLTIQRTQQEDSAVYLCASSQGRAGLETQYFGPGTRLLVL.

The chain carries TRBV7-2 and TRBJ1-6; the D gene is possibly TRBD1 (5 bases). Germline CDR1 is SGHTA and CDR2 is FQGNSA. V lost 2 bases and J 9 bases, leaving 11 bases between the germline ends. CDR3 length equals 14 residues. This CDR3 reads CASSLIGTSSPLHF. The CDR3 nucleotides are TGTGCCAGCAGCTTAATCGGGACCTCTTCACCCCTCCACTTT.

This clonotype was seen many times. This chain connects TRBV29-1 to TRBJ2-5, with D perhaps given as TRBD1 or TRBD2 (5 bases each). The CDR3 length is 14 residues. Trimming cost V 1 base and J 2 bases, with 11 bases left between them. Germline values: CDR1 SQVTM, CDR2 ANQGSEA. The CDR3 DNA is TGCAGCGTTGAAGGTCCGGGACGGCAAGAGACCCAGTACTTC. Its protein is CSVEGPGRQETQYF.

The rearrangement joins TRBV5-1 to TRBJ2-7; no clear D gene. Germline assignment: CDR1 SGHRS and CDR2 YFSETQ. Trimming left V 5 bases short and J 6 bases short, with 15 bases between. The CDR3 spans 13 residues. The CDR3 here is CASSGDLTAEQYF. Here the CDR3 DNA reads TGCGCCAGCAGTGGAGACCTTACCGCCGAGCAGTACTTC.

V and J are TRBV28 and TRBJ2-2, with 10 bases that match TRBD2. With V trimmed by 11 bases and J by 4 bases, 7 bases remained unmatched. The CDR3 loop spans 14 amino acids. The germline V gene has CDR1 MDHEN and CDR2 SYDVKM. The CDR3 sequence is CAGGSGRATGELFF. The DNA of the CDR3 is TGTGCCGGGGGGAGCGGGAGGGCCACCGGGGAGCTGTTTTTT.